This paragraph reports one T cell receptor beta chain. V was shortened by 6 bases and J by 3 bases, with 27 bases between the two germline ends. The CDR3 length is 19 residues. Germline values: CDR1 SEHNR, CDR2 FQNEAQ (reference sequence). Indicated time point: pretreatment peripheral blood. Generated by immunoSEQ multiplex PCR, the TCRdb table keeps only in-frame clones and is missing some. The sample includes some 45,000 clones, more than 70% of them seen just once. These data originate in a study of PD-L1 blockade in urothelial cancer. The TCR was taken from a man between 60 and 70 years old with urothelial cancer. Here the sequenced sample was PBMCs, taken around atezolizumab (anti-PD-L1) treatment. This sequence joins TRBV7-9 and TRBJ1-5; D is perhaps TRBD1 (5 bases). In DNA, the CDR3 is TGTGCCAGCAGAAATCCGAGGGAGGGGCGAACCTTCTCCAATCAGCCCCAGCATTTT. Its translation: CASRNPREGRTFSNQPQHF.